Following are 11 T cell receptor beta chains from one sample sequenced in a study of T-cell reconstitution after alpha-beta-depleted transplantation in children. During its preparation, the TCRbeta library received unique molecular identifiers. TCRdb itself ran the PCR reads through MiXCR, one entry per CDR3 protein. The data contain about 200,000 distinct CDR3 sequences, 5% to 6.5% of them singletons. This specimen consisted of PBMCs, obtained before TCRalphabeta/CD19-depleted stem cell transplant. Every receptor here comes from a girl under three years old with combined immunodeficiency, due to receive a stem cell transplant.

This clonotype was recorded many times. The chain employs TRBV29-1 and TRBJ1-1; D is perhaps TRBD1 (6 bases). The V gene's germline CDR1 is SQVTM and CDR2 ANQGSEA. V was cut by 7 bases and J by 0 bases, with 12 bases left in between. The CDR3 has 13 residues. The chain's CDR3 is CSGYRDLNTEAFF. CDR3 in DNA: TGCAGCGGGTACAGGGACTTGAACACTGAAGCTTTCTTT. Full variable domain (missing parts from reference TRBV29-1 and TRBJ1-1): SAVISQKPSRDICQRGTSLTIQCQVDSQVTMMFWYRQQPGQSLTLIATANQGSEATYESGFVIDKFPISRPNLTFSTLTVSNMSPEDSSIYLCSGYRDLNTEAFFGQGTRLTVV.

About this clonotype itself: A much larger clone sits a single nucleotide away, making a read error possible. This chain connects TRBV28 to TRBJ2-3, with D tentatively TRBD1 or TRBD2 (6 bases each). Looked up from germline, CDR1 is MDHEN and CDR2 is SYDVKM. The CDR3 covers 14 residues. The germline V and J ends were trimmed by 2 bases and 10 bases, with 16 bases remaining between them. CDR3 loop: CASSLPGAGDSQYF. In nucleotides, the CDR3 is TGTGCCAGCAGTTTACCGGGGGCCGGGGATTCGCAGTATTTT.

This clonotype showed up many times. This rearrangement joins TRBV29-1 to TRBJ2-7; no firm D call. Between the trimmed V and J ends, which lost 3 bases and 11 bases, there was a span of 11 bases. This CDR3 is 10 amino acids long. Germline CDR1 and CDR2: SQVTM and ANQGSEA. CDR3 bases: TGCAGCGTTGAGGATGTTGTGAAGTACTTC. Its translation: CSVEDVVKYF.

This clonotype was counted at least ten times. This sequence joins TRBV20-1 and TRBJ1-5; TRBD1 might be the D (5 bases). Germline CDR1 is DFQATT and CDR2 is SNEGSKA (reference sequence). Trimming shortened V by 2 bases and J by 2 bases, and 13 bases separated the two germline ends. The length of the CDR3 is 15 residues. The CDR3 DNA is TGCAGTGCTAGACTTCCGGTAGGGGGCAATCAGCCCCAGCATTTT. Its translation is CSARLPVGGNQPQHF.

This clonotype was seen many times. The rearrangement links TRBV29-1 to TRBJ1-1; TRBD1 is a possible D gene (5 bases). V was clipped by 7 bases and J by 4 bases, with 13 bases between them. Germline CDR1 and CDR2: SQVTM and ANQGSEA. The CDR3 has 12 residues. As DNA, the CDR3 is TGCAGCGCTCGGGGGGGGAGCACTGAAGCTTTCTTT. The encoded protein is CSARGGSTEAFF.

This clonotype occurred many times. The chain links TRBV25-1 to TRBJ1-5, with unresolved D. CDR3 size: 14 residues. Germline V gene sequence: CDR1 MGHDK, CDR2 SYGVNS. V shed 4 bases and J shed 0 bases, with 7 bases lying between them. The CDR3 is CASSVRSSNQPQHF. In nucleotides, the CDR3 is TGTGCCAGCAGTGTGAGAAGTAGCAATCAGCCCCAGCATTTT.

This clonotype was found many times. The chain has TRBV20-1 and TRBJ2-1; possibly TRBD1 for D (5 bases). CDR1 and CDR2 from the germline V gene are DFQATT and SNEGSKA (reference sequence). This CDR3 has 16 residues. V lost 6 bases, J lost 7 bases, and 25 bases lay in between. The CDR3 DNA follows: TGCAGTGCCCTAGTGGGTCCGAAGGGGCCGAGAAATGAGCAGTTCTTC. Residues: CSALVGPKGPRNEQFF.

This clonotype was detected many times. V is TRBV28 and J is TRBJ2-7; the match to TRBD1 covers 7 bases. In germline, CDR1 is MDHEN, CDR2 SYDVKM. The CDR3 totals 19 residues. The ends lost 6 bases at V and 2 bases at J; junction bases unmatched: 22. The DNA for the CDR3 is TGTGCCAGCAGCGGCCCGCAGTTTGATGGGCAGGGGGTCCCCTACGAGCAGTACTTC. Translation: CASSGPQFDGQGVPYEQYF.

The CDR3 spells CASSLRGTGDHEQYF. In DNA, the CDR3 is TGTGCCAGCAGCCTCCGGGGGACAGGGGACCACGAGCAGTACTTC. J is TRBJ2-7 and V is TRBV4-2; 10 bases align to TRBD1. In germline, CDR1 is LGHNA, CDR2 YNFKEQ. CDR3 length equals 15 residues. V lost 4 bases and J lost 5; bases outside the gene matches: 8.

Notes on this clonotype: A much larger clone differs by one base, so this may be a read error. The V gene is TRBV29-1, the J gene TRBJ1-3; 7 positions agree with TRBD1. The length of the CDR3 is 12 residues. Germline CDR1 and CDR2: SQVTM and ANQGSEA. As DNA, the CDR3 is TGCAGCGCATGGGACAGCCGAAACACCAGATATTTT. It translates to CSAWDSRNTRYF.

This clonotype occurred many times. The CDR3 DNA is TGTGCCAGTAGTATGGGGCCAGTCGAAGCTTTCTTT. Amino acid sequence: CASSMGPVEAFF. The chain combines TRBV19 with TRBJ1-1, with TRBD1 as a possible D gene (5 bases). Germline V gene lookup returns CDR1 LNHDA and CDR2 SQIVND (reference sequence). The V end lost 3 bases, the J end lost 8 bases, and 10 bases lay between the germline ends. The length of the CDR3 is 12 residues. Combining the CDR3 with reference TRBV19 and TRBJ1-1 gives the whole variable domain DGGITQSPKYLFRKEGQNVTLSCEQNLNHDAMYWYRQDPGQGLRLIYYSQIVNDFQKGDIAEGYSVSREKKESFPLTVTSAQKNPTAFYLCASSMGPVEAFFGQGTRLTVV.